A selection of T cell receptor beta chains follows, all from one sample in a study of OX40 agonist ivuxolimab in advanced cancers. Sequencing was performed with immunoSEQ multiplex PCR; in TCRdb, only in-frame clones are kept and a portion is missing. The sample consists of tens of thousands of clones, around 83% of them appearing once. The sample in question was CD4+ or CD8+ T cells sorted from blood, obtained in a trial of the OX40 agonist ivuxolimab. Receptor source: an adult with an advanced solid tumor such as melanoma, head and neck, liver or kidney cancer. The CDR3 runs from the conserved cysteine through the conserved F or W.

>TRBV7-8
CASSPVGGGYTF
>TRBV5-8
CASSLHRGPTNEKLFF
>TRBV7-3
CASSRSGVGYEQYF
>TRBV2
CASRSGVPGTEAFF
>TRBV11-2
CASSLDGDNYGYTF
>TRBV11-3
CASSLVRDTEAFF
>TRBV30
CAWSPTGGRDGYTF
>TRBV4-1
CASSHAGTKKGYTF
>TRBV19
CASSKEPASYEQYF
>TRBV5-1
CASSVQGIGVNTEAFF
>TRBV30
CAWSQETQYF
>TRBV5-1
CASSLGGKPEQYGYTF
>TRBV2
CASSLDSRYNEQFF
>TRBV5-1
CASAKAGNSPLHF
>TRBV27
CASSLGGGPYEQYF
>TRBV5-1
CASSSGTGNYEQYF